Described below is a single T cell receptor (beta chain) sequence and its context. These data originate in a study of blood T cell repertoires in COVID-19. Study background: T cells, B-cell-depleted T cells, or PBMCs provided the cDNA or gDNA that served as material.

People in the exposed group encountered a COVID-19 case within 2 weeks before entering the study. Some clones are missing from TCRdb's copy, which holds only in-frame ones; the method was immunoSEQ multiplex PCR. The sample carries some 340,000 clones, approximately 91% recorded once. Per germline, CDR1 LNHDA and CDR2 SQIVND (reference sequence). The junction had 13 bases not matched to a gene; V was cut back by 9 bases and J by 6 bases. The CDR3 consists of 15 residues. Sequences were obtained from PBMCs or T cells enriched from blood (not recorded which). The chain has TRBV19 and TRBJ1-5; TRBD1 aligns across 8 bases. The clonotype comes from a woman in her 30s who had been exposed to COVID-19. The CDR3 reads CASTIYGQGGQPQHF. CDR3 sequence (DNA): TGTGCCAGCACCATTTACGGACAGGGCGGTCAGCCCCAGCATTTT.